A single sample gave rise to the 14 T cell receptor beta chains below, sequenced in a study of cytomegalovirus exposure and HLA in healthy donors. The assay was immunoSEQ multiplex PCR, and TCRdb's table has in-frame clones only and misses some. The sample includes around 60,000 clones, 90% to 96% of them seen just once. The sequenced sample consisted of PBMCs. These TCRs come from a woman aged 18-35 years in good health and CMV-seronegative.

The rearrangement uses TRBV29-1 and TRBJ2-3, with a possible D match to TRBD1 (5 bases). Germline V CDR1 and CDR2: SQVTM, ANQGSEA. Deletions cut 8 bases from V and 3 bases from J, with 12 bases between. This CDR3 has 12 residues. In DNA, the CDR3 is TGCAGCCCCAGGGCCCTAACAGATACGCAGTATTTT. Amino acid sequence: CSPRALTDTQYF.

A remark on this clone: Relative to the germline gene, one junction end is altered; a read error may explain this. CDR3 sequence: CASSLDRGWGAQNIQYF. CDR3 nucleotides: TGTGCCAGCAGCTTAGATCGGGGTTGGGGAGCCCAAAACATTCAGTACTTC. The chain links TRBV11-2 to TRBJ2-4; tentatively, D is TRBD2 (5 bases). The germline gives CDR1 SGHAT, CDR2 FQNNGV. The CDR3 is 17 amino acids.

The chain carries TRBV19 and TRBJ2-5; tentative D call: TRBD1 (5 bases). CDR1 is LNHDA, CDR2 SQIVND, per germline (reference sequence). V lost 7 bases and J 1 base, leaving 16 bases between the germline ends. The CDR3 spans 15 residues. DNA for the CDR3: TGTGCCAGTACCCCCCCCTGGGGCTTCCAAGAGACCCAGTACTTC. It yields the protein CASTPPWGFQETQYF.

The chain joins TRBV5-1 to TRBJ2-3; 10 positions match TRBD2. Trimming cost V 2 bases and J 6 bases; bases outside gene matches: 6. The CDR3 runs to 15 residues. Germline V CDR1 and CDR2: SGHRS, YFSETQ. DNA of the CDR3: TGCGCCAGCAGCTTCGGTAATAGCGGGAGGGATACGCAGTATTTT. This sequence encodes CASSFGNSGRDTQYF.

The chain is built from TRBV28 and TRBJ2-5, with D possibly matching TRBD1 (6 bases). V lost 6 bases to trimming and J lost 1 base, with 12 bases between them. CDR1 is MDHEN and CDR2 is SYDVKM in the germline V gene. The CDR3 has 14 amino acids. The CDR3 spells CASSTRGFQETQYF. DNA for the CDR3: TGTGCCAGCAGCACAAGGGGGTTCCAAGAGACCCAGTACTTC.

This clone was detected once. V is TRBV21-1 and J is TRBJ2-7; the D segment call TRBD2 is taken from the table without a DNA check. TRBV21-1 is flagged as a pseudogene. The CDR3 has 15 amino acids. The CDR3 sequence: CASLRGDGGSYEQYF. CDR3 coding DNA: TGTGCCAGCTTGCGGGGGGATGGGGGGTCGTACGAGCAGTACTTC.

V is TRBV5-4 and J is TRBJ2-2; the D gene is possibly TRBD1 (6 bases). Looked up from germline, CDR1 is SGHNT and CDR2 is YYREEE (reference sequence). The CDR3 sequence is 14 residues long. Trimming removed 3 bases from V and 6 bases from J, with 12 bases in between. This CDR3 reads CASSSAQGSGELFF. Here the CDR3 DNA reads TGTGCCAGCAGCTCAGCACAGGGATCCGGGGAGCTGTTTTTT. Full variable domain (missing parts from reference TRBV5-4 and TRBJ2-2): ETGVTQSPTHLIKTRGQQVTLRCSSQSGHNTVSWYQQALGQGPQFIFQYYREEENGRGNFPPRFSGLQFPNYSSELNVNALELDDSALYLCASSSAQGSGELFFGEGSRLTVL.

This CDR3 reads CASSEFGFETQYF. Here the CDR3 DNA reads TGTGCCAGCAGTGAATTCGGGTTTGAGACCCAGTACTTC. This rearrangement joins TRBV25-1 to TRBJ2-5; D call uncertain. The CDR3 is 13 residues long. The ends were cut back, 1 base at V and 5 bases at J, with 8 bases in the middle. Germline-derived CDR1 and CDR2 are MGHDK and SYGVNS.

The V and J genes are TRBV7-2 and TRBJ2-3; TRBD2 matches 7 bases. The V segment lost 1 base and the J segment 4 bases; nucleotides outside the gene matches: 8. Germline V gene lookup returns CDR1 SGHTA and CDR2 FQGNSA. The CDR3 is 16 amino acids. CDR3 in DNA: TGTGCCAGCAGCTTAGTCGGGGGAGGGAGATCAGATACGCAGTATTTT. This gives the protein CASSLVGGGRSDTQYF.

The chain uses TRBV7-2 and TRBJ2-7; D ambiguous. V was cut by 0 bases and J by 0 bases, with 9 bases left in between. The CDR3 runs 15 residues. Germline lookup yields CDR1 SGHTA and CDR2 FQGNSA. DNA for the CDR3: TGTGCCAGCAGCTTAGCCCTAGATCCCTCCTACGAGCAGTACTTC. Its protein is CASSLALDPSYEQYF.

This clone was observed once. This chain links TRBV2 with TRBJ1-2, with D maybe TRBD1 (6 bases). Trimming removed 8 bases from V and 0 bases from J, with 16 bases in between. CDR3 length: 15 residues. Germline lookup yields CDR1 SNHLY and CDR2 FYNNEI. The CDR3 protein is CASVARGDPNYGYTF. For the CDR3, the DNA is TGTGCCAGCGTCGCCAGGGGAGACCCTAACTATGGCTACACCTTC.

The chain is built from TRBV28 and TRBJ1-4; the D gene is possibly TRBD1 (6 bases). Trimming took 6 bases from V and 4 from J, leaving 12 bases between them. Germline values: CDR1 MDHEN, CDR2 SYDVKM. The CDR3 is made up of 14 amino acids. The CDR3 DNA reads as TGTGCCAGCAGGCCGGGACACATTAATGAAAAACTGTTTTTT. Amino acids: CASRPGHINEKLFF.

A remark on this clone: The germline gene is not matched at one end of the junction; a read error may be the cause. This rearrangement joins TRBV5-6 to TRBJ2-7, with 11 bases fitting TRBD2. Germline CDR1 is SGHDT and CDR2 is YYEEEE. The CDR3 sequence is 12 residues long. The CDR3 reads CASSLGGLAVHF. DNA for the CDR3: TGTGCCAGCAGCTTGGGGGGACTAGCGGTGCACTTC.

The gene calls are TRBV6-1 and TRBJ1-2; the D is unclear. The CDR3 has 12 residues. Trimming left V 6 bases short and J 10 bases short, with 15 bases between. CDR1 is MNHNS, CDR2 SASEGT, per germline. Here the CDR3 DNA reads TGTGCCAGCAGACGGGAACCCCGACACTACACCTTC. Residues: CASRREPRHYTF.